This TCR beta chain derives from a study of blood T cell repertoires in COVID-19. Study background: PBMCs, B-cell-depleted T cells, or T cells provided the cDNA or gDNA that made up the material.

Produced via immunoSEQ multiplex PCR; TCRdb's table is partial and in-frame only. The table has 200,000 to 250,000 clones, about 83% seen once. The sequence came from a man aged 25 to 40 who had recovered from COVID-19. Sequencing input: peripheral blood.

CDR3 sequence: CASSATGQGHTEAFF. For the CDR3, the DNA is TGTGCCAGCAGCGCTACGGGGCAGGGGCACACTGAAGCTTTCTTT. The V call is TRBV9, the J call TRBJ1-1, with a tentative D call TRBD1 (6 bases). The CDR3 contains 15 residues. Trimming took off 3 bases at V and 3 bases at J, with 15 bases between the two ends. The germline gives CDR1 SGDLS, CDR2 YYNGEE.